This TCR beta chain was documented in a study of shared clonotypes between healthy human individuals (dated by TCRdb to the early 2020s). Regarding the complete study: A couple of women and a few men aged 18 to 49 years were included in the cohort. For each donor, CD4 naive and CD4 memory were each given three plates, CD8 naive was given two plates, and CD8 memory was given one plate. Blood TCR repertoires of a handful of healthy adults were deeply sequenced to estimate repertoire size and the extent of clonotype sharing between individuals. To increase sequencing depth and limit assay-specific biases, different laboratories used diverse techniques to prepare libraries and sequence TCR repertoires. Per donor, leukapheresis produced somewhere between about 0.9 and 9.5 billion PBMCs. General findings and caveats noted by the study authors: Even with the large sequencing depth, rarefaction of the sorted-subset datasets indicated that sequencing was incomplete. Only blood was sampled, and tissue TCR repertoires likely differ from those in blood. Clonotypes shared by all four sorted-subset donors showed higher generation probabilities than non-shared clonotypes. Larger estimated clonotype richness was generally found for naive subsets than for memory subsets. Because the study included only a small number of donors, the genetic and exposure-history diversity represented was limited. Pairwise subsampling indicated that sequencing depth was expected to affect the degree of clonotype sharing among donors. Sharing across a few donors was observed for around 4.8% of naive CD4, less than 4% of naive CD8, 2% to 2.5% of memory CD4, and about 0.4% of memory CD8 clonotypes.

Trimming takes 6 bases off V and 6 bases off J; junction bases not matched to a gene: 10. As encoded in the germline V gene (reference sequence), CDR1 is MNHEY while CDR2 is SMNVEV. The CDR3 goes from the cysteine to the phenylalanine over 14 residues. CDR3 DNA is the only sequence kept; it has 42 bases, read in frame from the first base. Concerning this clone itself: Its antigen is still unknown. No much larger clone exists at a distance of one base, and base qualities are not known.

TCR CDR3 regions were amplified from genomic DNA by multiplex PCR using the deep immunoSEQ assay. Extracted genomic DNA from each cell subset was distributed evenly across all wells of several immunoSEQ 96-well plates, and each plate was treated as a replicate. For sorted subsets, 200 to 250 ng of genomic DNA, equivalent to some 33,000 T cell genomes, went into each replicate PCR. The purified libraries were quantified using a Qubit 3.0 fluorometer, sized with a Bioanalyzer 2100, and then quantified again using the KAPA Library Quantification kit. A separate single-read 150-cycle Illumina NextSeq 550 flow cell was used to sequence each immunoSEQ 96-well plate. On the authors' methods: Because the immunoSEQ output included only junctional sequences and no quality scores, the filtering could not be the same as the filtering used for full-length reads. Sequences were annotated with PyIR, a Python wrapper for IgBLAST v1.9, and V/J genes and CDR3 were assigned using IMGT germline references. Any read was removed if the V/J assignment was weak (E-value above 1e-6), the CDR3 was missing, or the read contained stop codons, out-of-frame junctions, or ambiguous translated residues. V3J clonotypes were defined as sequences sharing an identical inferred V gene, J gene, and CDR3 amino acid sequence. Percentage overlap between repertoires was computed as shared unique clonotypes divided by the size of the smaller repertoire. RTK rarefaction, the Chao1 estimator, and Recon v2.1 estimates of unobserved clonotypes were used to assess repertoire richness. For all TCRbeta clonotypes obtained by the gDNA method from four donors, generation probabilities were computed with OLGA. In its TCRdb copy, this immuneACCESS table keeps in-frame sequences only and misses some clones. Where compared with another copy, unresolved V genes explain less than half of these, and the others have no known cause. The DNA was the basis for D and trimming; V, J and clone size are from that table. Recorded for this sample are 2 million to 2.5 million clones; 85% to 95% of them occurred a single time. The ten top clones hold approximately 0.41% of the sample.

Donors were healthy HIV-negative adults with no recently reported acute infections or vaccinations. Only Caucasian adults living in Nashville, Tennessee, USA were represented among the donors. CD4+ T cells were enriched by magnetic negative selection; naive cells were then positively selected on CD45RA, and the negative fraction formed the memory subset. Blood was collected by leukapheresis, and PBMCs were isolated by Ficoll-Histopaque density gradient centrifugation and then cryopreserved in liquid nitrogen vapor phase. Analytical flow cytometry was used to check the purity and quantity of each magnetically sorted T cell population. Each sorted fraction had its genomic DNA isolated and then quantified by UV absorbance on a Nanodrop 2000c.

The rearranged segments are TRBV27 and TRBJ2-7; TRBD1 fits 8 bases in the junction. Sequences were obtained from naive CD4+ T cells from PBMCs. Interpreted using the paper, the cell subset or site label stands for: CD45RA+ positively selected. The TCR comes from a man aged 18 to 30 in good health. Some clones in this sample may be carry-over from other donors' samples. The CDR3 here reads CASSFRTGTSEQYF. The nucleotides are TGTGCCAGCAGCTTTCGGACAGGGACGTCCGAGCAGTACTTC.